This T cell receptor (beta chain) derives from a study of blood T cells in healthy people across ages. Study-wide findings and caveats: One million T cells yielded diversity estimates that were considered underestimates.

Comments on this clonotype: What it binds is not known.

Next came a second PCR, run for about 6 to 11 cycles, which used a sample-barcoded 5' primer along with a J-beta primer mix. TCRdb passed the 5' RACE reads through MiXCR, listing each CDR3 protein once. This sample has around 870,000 distinct CDR3 sequences, with more than 25% found just once. The CDR3 loop spans 20 amino acids. CDR1 and CDR2 from the germline V gene are SGHTA and FQGNSA. Roughly 10 milliliters of peripheral blood were drawn from each donor. Sequences were obtained from blood. The V gene is TRBV7-2, the J gene TRBJ2-5; the D gene could be TRBD1 or TRBD2 (5 bases each). Gene TRBJ2-7 matches the end of the DNA better, so the J call may be wrong. This TCR was sampled from an elderly woman in good health. CDR3 DNA: TGTGCCAGCAGCTTAGGTCCCGGGGCACCATTCCTAAACCCCTTCTACGAGCAGTACTTC. Encoded protein: CASSLGPGAPFLNPFYEQYF.